Listed below are T cell receptor beta chains from one sample, sequenced in a study of blood T cell repertoires in COVID-19. The method was immunoSEQ multiplex PCR; TCRdb's version includes in-frame clones alone and lacks a portion of them. The sample includes more than 110,000 clones, over 60% of them seen just once. Sequencing was carried out using PBMCs or T cells enriched from blood (not recorded which). Receptors were obtained from a woman aged 45-60 years who had recovered from COVID-19. Each CDR3 is given without its conserved first and last residue.

CDR3aa,v_gene,j_gene
ASSPSGKGIMHTEAF,TRBV18,TRBJ1-1
ASSFEGYTQY,TRBV7-3,TRBJ2-3
ASSWDRGSYNSPLH,TRBV2,TRBJ1-6
ASSQRQRTANSPLH,TRBV4-1,TRBJ1-6
ASGSGREYYNEQF,TRBV19,TRBJ2-1
ASSQGFGNQPQH,TRBV9,TRBJ1-5
ASSPSGRWPYEQY,TRBV13,TRBJ2-7
ASSSGGGEKLF,TRBV2,TRBJ1-4
ASSEERDSSYEQY,TRBV9,TRBJ2-7
ASSVGLAGGETQH,TRBV9,TRBJ2-5